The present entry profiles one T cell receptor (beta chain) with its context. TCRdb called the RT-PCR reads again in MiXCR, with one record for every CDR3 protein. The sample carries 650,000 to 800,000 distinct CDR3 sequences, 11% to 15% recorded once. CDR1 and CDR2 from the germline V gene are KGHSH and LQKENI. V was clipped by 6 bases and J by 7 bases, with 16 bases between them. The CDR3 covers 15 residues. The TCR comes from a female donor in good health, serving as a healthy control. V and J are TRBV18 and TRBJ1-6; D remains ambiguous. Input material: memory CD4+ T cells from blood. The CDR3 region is CASSPSSDLNSPLHF. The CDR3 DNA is TGTGCCAGCTCTCCATCGTCAGATTTGAATTCACCCCTCCACTTT.